This record concerns one T cell receptor (beta chain) sequence. Its antigen remains unidentified. The germline gene is not matched at one end of the junction; a read error may be the cause. The entry originates in a study of CD8+ T cells in alopecia areata. Reverse transcription of extracted RNA yielded cDNA, which provided the sequencing template. Only in-frame clones appear in the TCRdb table, and some are missing; sequencing was by immunoSEQ multiplex PCR. The profile shows some 150,000 clones, roughly 58% of them singletons. Researchers picked out CD4+ and CD8+ T cells from PBMCs by sorting. The CDR3 covers 12 residues. Germline CDR1 reads MNHEY; CDR2 reads SMNVEV (reference sequence). Whole-study findings and limits: Higher clonality was seen in lesional scalp than in normal scalp, especially in alopecia totalis/universalis.

V gene TRBV27 combines with J gene TRBJ2-7; D is ambiguous. The TCR sequence derives from a human donor in good health. Sequenced sample: CD8+ T cells sorted from blood. The CDR3 sequence is CASGLNSYEQYF. The CDR3 coding sequence is TGTGCCAGCGGTTTGAACTCTTACGAGCAGTACTTC.